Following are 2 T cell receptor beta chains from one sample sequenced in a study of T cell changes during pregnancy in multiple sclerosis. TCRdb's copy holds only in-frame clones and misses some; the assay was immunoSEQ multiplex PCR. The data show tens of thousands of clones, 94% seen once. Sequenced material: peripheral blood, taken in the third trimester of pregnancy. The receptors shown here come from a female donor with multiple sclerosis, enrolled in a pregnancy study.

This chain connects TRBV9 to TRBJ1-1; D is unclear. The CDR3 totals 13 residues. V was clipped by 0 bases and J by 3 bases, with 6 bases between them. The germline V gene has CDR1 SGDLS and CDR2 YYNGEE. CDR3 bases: TGTGCCAGCAGCGTAGTGCCAGACACTGAAGCTTTCTTT. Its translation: CASSVVPDTEAFF.

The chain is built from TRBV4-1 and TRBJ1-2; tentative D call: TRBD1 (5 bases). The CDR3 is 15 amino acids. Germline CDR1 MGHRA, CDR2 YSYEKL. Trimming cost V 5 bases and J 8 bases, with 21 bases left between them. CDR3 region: CASSTQPHQGKGYTF. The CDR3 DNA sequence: TGCGCCAGCAGCACCCAACCTCACCAGGGCAAAGGCTACACCTTC.